Listed below are T cell receptor beta chains from one sample, sequenced in a study of radiation and T cells in renal cell carcinoma. Assay: immunoSEQ multiplex PCR; the TCRdb copy retains only in-frame clones and omits some. The sample carries about 100,000 clones, 80% to 90% recorded once. The material was blood, obtained from a patient whose treatment included radiotherapy and nephrectomy. Receptors were obtained from a man in his 60s with renal cell carcinoma. CDR3s include the opening cysteine and the closing phenylalanine or tryptophan.

V: TRBV10-2; J: TRBJ2-5; CDR3: CASSEKGFQETQYF
V: TRBV5-1; J: TRBJ2-2; CDR3: CASSLTGGGTGELFF
V: TRBV6-5; J: TRBJ2-2; CDR3: CASSKSGSAGELFF
V: TRBV2; J: TRBJ1-2; CDR3: CATSITGSYGYTF
V: TRBV6-1; J: TRBJ2-7; CDR3: CASRLHSGASYEQYF
V: TRBV27; J: TRBJ1-1; CDR3: CASSSGPGRASEAFF
V: TRBV7-9; J: TRBJ2-7; CDR3: CASRPTPRIAGSSYEQYF
V: TRBV14; J: TRBJ2-3; CDR3: CASSQDGSSTDTQYF
V: TRBV14; J: TRBJ1-3; CDR3: CASSQVGRFSGNTIYF
V: TRBV7-9; J: TRBJ2-3; CDR3: CASSPATGGSPDTQYF
V: TRBV25-1; J: TRBJ1-2; CDR3: CASSEGVSGYTF
V: TRBV5-1; J: TRBJ2-3; CDR3: CASSFPDRDMSDTQYF
V: TRBV5-1; J: TRBJ2-6; CDR3: CASSLTASGSGANVLTF
V: TRBV27; J: TRBJ2-2; CDR3: CASSLMGLAGELFF
V: TRBV7-8; J: TRBJ2-5; CDR3: CASSLGIPGQGLETQYF
V: TRBV28; J: TRBJ2-1; CDR3: CASSFPLGTEARNEQFF
V: TRBV4-1; J: TRBJ2-5; CDR3: CASSQDSGRARQETQYF
V: TRBV27; J: TRBJ2-7; CDR3: CASSFDGGYEQYF
V: TRBV11-2; J: TRBJ2-7; CDR3: CASHGRGEQYF
V: TRBV10-3; J: TRBJ1-1; CDR3: CAISESSGRITEAFF